Shown below are 9 T cell receptor beta chains from a single sample sequenced in a study of regulatory T cells in long-lasting Graves disease (dated by TCRdb to the early 2020s). The sample's time point label, decoded: persistent/refractory GD, antithyroid drugs over 5 years with positive TRAb. For both TCR sequencing and RNA sequencing, RNA was extracted from PBMCs using TRIzol. Library method: multiplex PCR. Sequencing was carried out with an Illumina HiSeq 4000. iRepertoire HTBI primers and Arm-PCR amplification of CDR3 regions were used to construct TCR beta libraries. TCRdb applied fastp at Q25 and MiXCR to the public reads, then kept only in-frame beta chains. Under each unique CDR3 protein, matching rows form one entry showing the most common genes and DNA. The sample table contains 600,000 to 800,000 distinct CDR3 sequences; only one count was recorded for roughly 30% of them. The ten largest clonotypes hold under 50% of the sample.

The starting material was peripheral blood mononuclear cells (PBMCs), obtained when the disease was refractory, from a patient treated with antithyroid drugs. The source of these receptors is a female donor with Graves disease.

The rearrangement links TRBV10-3 to TRBJ1-1; D remains ambiguous. Looked up from germline, CDR1 is ENHRY and CDR2 is SYGVKD. This CDR3 contains 14 residues. V was shortened by 4 bases and J by 6 bases, with 15 bases between the two germline ends. The DNA for the CDR3 is TGTGCCATCAGTGGGGAACATACCTACGCTGAAGCTTTCTTT. Amino acids: CAISGEHTYAEAFF.

This clonotype occurred many times. This sequence joins TRBV6-1 and TRBJ1-6, with a weak D call TRBD1 (5 bases). Per the germline V gene, CDR1 is MNHNS and CDR2 is SASEGT. This CDR3 contains 16 residues. Trimming left V 7 bases short and J 10 bases short, with 23 bases between. CDR3 sequence: CASTSTSSQGRSPLHF. The DNA for the CDR3 is TGTGCCAGCACCTCTACTTCGAGTCAGGGACGCTCACCCCTCCACTTT.

As for this clonotype: Sequence at one end of the junction differs from germline and may be a read error. The chain combines TRBV2 with TRBJ2-7; TRBD2 matches at 8 bases. The CDR3 is made up of 13 amino acids. Germline CDR1 and CDR2: SNHLY and FYNNEI. The chain's CDR3 is CASRAGAPYERYF. The CDR3 DNA follows: TGTGCCAGCCGAGCGGGAGCCCCATACGAGCGGTACTTC.

With regard to this clonotype: This may come from a read error, since a much larger clone is one base off. The chain carries TRBV2 and TRBJ1-4; TRBD1 aligns across 7 bases. The CDR3 has 15 amino acids. Germline lookup yields CDR1 SNHLY and CDR2 FYNNEI. The CDR3, as DNA: TGTGCCAGCATACAGGGGCTTGCAACTAATGAAAAACTGGTTTTT. Translation: CASIQGLATNEKLVF.

The CDR3 nucleotides are TGCAGCGTTGGCCACACCGGGGAGCTGTTTTTT. Its protein is CSVGHTGELFF. The rearrangement links TRBV29-1 to TRBJ2-2; D remains unclear. Germline V gives CDR1 SQVTM, CDR2 ANQGSEA. The CDR3 loop spans 11 amino acids. V was cut by 4 bases and J by 3 bases, with 3 bases left in between.

This clonotype was counted a few times. V and J are TRBV29-1 and TRBJ2-7; D perhaps matches TRBD2 (5 bases). This CDR3 has 11 amino acids. CDR1 SQVTM and CDR2 ANQGSEA come from the germline V gene. With 4 bases removed from V and 2 bases from J, the gap between germline ends came to 6 bases. The CDR3 loop is CSVGLTYEQYF. The CDR3 DNA follows: TGCAGCGTTGGACTAACCTACGAGCAGTACTTC.

This clonotype was detected ten times or more. V is TRBV5-1 and J is TRBJ1-1, with D unclear. The CDR3 runs to 13 residues. Trimming left V 4 bases short and J 3 bases short, with 10 bases between. Germline V gives CDR1 SGHRS, CDR2 YFSETQ. The chain's CDR3 is CASSTDGDTEAFF. CDR3 bases: TGCGCCAGCAGCACAGACGGGGACACTGAAGCTTTCTTT.

The chain couples TRBV29-1 to TRBJ1-2; D might be TRBD1 (5 bases). CDR3 length: 13 residues. Germline V lookup: CDR1 SQVTM, CDR2 ANQGSEA. Trimming took 4 bases from V and 3 from J, leaving 12 bases between them. This CDR3 reads CSVGGGPYYGYTF. CDR3 DNA sequence: TGCAGCGTTGGCGGGGGTCCCTACTATGGCTACACCTTC.

With respect to this clonotype: This sequence may be a read error, since a much larger clone differs from it by one base. The V and J genes are TRBV2 and TRBJ1-1; no clear D. Germline V lookup: CDR1 SNHLY, CDR2 FYNNEI. The CDR3 has 14 amino acids. Written as DNA, the CDR3 is TGTGCCAGCAGTGTAACCGGAGAGAACACTGAAACTTTCTTT. Its translation: CASSVTGENTETFF.